The T cell receptor beta chain under discussion was sequenced for a study of technical replicates of blood from a few donors. The table came from immunoSEQ multiplex PCR; TCRdb's copy has only in-frame clones and leaves some out. The sample contains some 68,000 clones, roughly 92% of which appear only once. This CDR3 has 17 amino acids. Trimming shortened V by 2 bases and J by 0 bases, and 11 bases separated the two germline ends. From germline, CDR1 is KGHSH and CDR2 LQKENI. The J gene is TRBJ2-6, the V gene TRBV18; tentatively, D is TRBD2 (5 bases). This receptor was obtained from a human donor in good health. The source material was T cells isolated from PBMCs. The CDR3 loop reads CASSPVIGDSGANVLTF. Here the CDR3 DNA reads TGTGCCAGCTCACCAGTTATCGGGGACTCTGGGGCCAACGTCCTGACTTTC.